What follows is one T cell receptor beta chain and its context. Its specificity is unknown. TCRdb's copy holds only in-frame clones and misses some; the assay was immunoSEQ multiplex PCR. The profile shows millions of clones, 90% to 95% of them singletons. This entry belongs to a study of shared clonotypes between healthy human individuals. Whole-study context: The cohort comprised a couple of women and a few men. Their ages spanned 18 to 49 years.

General observations from the study: Rarefaction demonstrated incomplete sorted-subset sequencing despite large depth. The sharing of approximately 4.6% of naive CD4 clonotypes was seen across a handful of donors.

The CDR3 length is 15 residues. With 1 base removed from V and 6 bases from J, the gap between germline ends came to 13 bases. Germline loops: CDR1 SGHRS, CDR2 YFSETQ. The sequencing input was naive CD4+ T cells sorted from blood. The subset: CD45RA+ positively selected. This clonotype was obtained from a young man in good health. The chain uses TRBV5-1 and TRBJ2-2; tentative D call: TRBD2 (5 bases). CDR3 protein: CASSLSVGVAGELFF. For the CDR3, the DNA is TGCGCCAGCAGCTTGTCGGTGGGAGTGGCCGGGGAGCTGTTTTTT.